Listed here are 19 T cell receptor beta chains from one sample, sequenced in a study of T cell repertoires in cytomegalovirus infection. TCRdb reanalysed the reads using MiXCR and keeps one entry per CDR3 protein. This sample has approximately 630,000 distinct CDR3 sequences, with about 24% found just once. The source material was CD8+ T cells from PBMCs. These receptors came from a human donor in good health (CMV status not recorded). Some clones in this sample may be carry-over from other donors' samples.

This clonotype was picked up a small number of times. The rearrangement joins TRBV2 to TRBJ2-2; D is undetermined. V was trimmed by 5 bases and J by 5 bases, leaving 15 bases between them. CDR3 length equals 15 residues. Germline values: CDR1 SNHLY, CDR2 FYNNEI. In nucleotides, the CDR3 is TGTGCCAGCAGTCCTAATAGGATGGGGACCGGGGAGCTGTTTTTT. It encodes CASSPNRMGTGELFF.

This clonotype showed up many times. The rearrangement uses TRBV11-1 and TRBJ2-5, with 7 bases lining up with TRBD1. The CDR3 totals 13 residues. Trimming at V came to 5 bases and at J to 4 bases, leaving 4 bases not matched to a gene. The germline V gene encodes CDR1 SGHAT and CDR2 FQDESV (reference sequence). The CDR3 region is CASSPGTAETQYF. In nucleotides, the CDR3 is TGTGCCAGCAGCCCCGGGACAGCAGAGACCCAGTACTTC.

This clonotype appeared a few times. This chain links TRBV7-9 with TRBJ1-2; 7 bases are a match to TRBD1. Unmatched junction bases numbered 5, after V lost 5 bases and J lost 8 bases. The germline CDR1 and CDR2 sequences are SEHNR and FQNEAQ (reference sequence). The CDR3 covers 12 residues. This CDR3 is CASSLGQEGYTF. For the CDR3, the DNA is TGTGCCAGCAGCCTAGGACAGGAGGGCTACACCTTC. Combining the CDR3 with reference TRBV7-9 and TRBJ1-2 gives the whole variable domain DTGVSQNPRHKITKRGQNVTFRCDPISEHNRLYWYRQTLGQGPEFLTYFQNEAQLEKSRLLSDRFSAERPKGSFSTLEIQRTEQGDSAMYLCASSLGQEGYTFGSGTRLTVV.

The genes are TRBV29-1 and TRBJ1-5; 7 nucleotides align to TRBD1. CDR1 and CDR2 (germline): SQVTM, ANQGSEA. The CDR3 runs 13 residues. The trim removed 6 bases at V and 3 bases at J, leaving 5 bases unmatched. The CDR3 DNA follows: TGCAGCGTCGGGGGACAGCCCAATCAGCCCCAGCATTTT. It encodes CSVGGQPNQPQHF. The full variable domain, rest sourced from reference TRBV29-1 and TRBJ1-5, is SAVISQKPSRDICQRGTSLTIQCQVDSQVTMMFWYRQQPGQSLTLIATANQGSEATYESGFVIDKFPISRPNLTFSTLTVSNMSPEDSSIYLCSVGGQPNQPQHFGDGTRLSIL.

In this sample, this clonotype turned up many times. This chain links TRBV7-2 with TRBJ2-1; unclear D gene. Trimming cost V 6 bases and J 0 bases, with 15 bases left between them. Looked up from germline, CDR1 is SGHTA and CDR2 is FQGNSA. The CDR3 runs to 16 residues. CDR3 in amino acids: CASSRLGVSSYNEQFF. Here the CDR3 DNA reads TGTGCCAGCAGTCGACTTGGCGTTAGCTCCTACAATGAGCAGTTCTTC.

A few counts support this clonotype. The J gene is TRBJ1-3, the V gene TRBV28; 7 bases agree with TRBD1. Per germline, CDR1 MDHEN and CDR2 SYDVKM. J was trimmed by 0 bases and V by 6 bases; bases with no gene match: 11. The CDR3 length is 17 residues. CDR3 bases: TGTGCCAGCAGCCCAACAGGGGCTACCACCTCTGGAAACACCATATATTTT. This sequence encodes CASSPTGATTSGNTIYF.

This clonotype was seen only a few times. The gene calls are TRBV12-3 or TRBV12-4 and TRBJ2-1, with 7 bases that match TRBD2. V dropped 8 bases and J dropped 5; count of bases not matched to a gene: 9. The CDR3 contains 14 residues. The CDR3 reads CASDRPGRNNEQFF. The DNA for the CDR3 is TGTGCCAGCGACAGACCCGGGAGGAACAATGAGCAGTTCTTC.

In the case of this clonotype: A much larger clone sits a single nucleotide away, making a read error possible. The CDR3 sequence is CASSEALGQSQHF. In nucleotides, the CDR3 is TGTGCCAGCAGTGAAGCGCTCGGTCAGTCCCAGCATTTT. The J gene is TRBJ1-5, the V gene TRBV6-1, with D unclear. The CDR3 length is 13 residues. CDR1 and CDR2 from the germline V gene are MNHNS and SASEGT.

J is TRBJ1-1 and V is TRBV2, with D perhaps TRBD1 (6 bases). Germline loops: CDR1 SNHLY, CDR2 FYNNEI. The CDR3 runs 16 residues. V lost 6 bases and J lost 1, with 18 bases in between. Written as DNA, the CDR3 is TGTGCCAGCAGCGATAGAAGACAGGCGACGAACACTGAAGCTTTCTTT. It translates to CASSDRRQATNTEAFF. The entire variable domain, with the rest obtained from reference TRBV2 and TRBJ1-1, is as follows: EPEVTQTPSHQVTQMGQEVILRCVPISNHLYFYWYRQILGQKVEFLVSFYNNEISEKSEIFDDQFSVERPDGSNFTLKIRSTKLEDSAMYFCASSDRRQATNTEAFFGQGTRLTVV.

In its sample, this clonotype was seen many times. The chain has TRBV28 and TRBJ1-3; the D is unclear. The CDR3 totals 15 residues. Trimming left V 6 bases short and J 2 bases short, with 14 bases between. Germline CDR1 MDHEN, CDR2 SYDVKM. In nucleotides, the CDR3 is TGTGCCAGCAGACGGACCCAGGAGCCTGGAAACACCATATATTTT. Translating it yields CASRRTQEPGNTIYF.

This clonotype has at least ten counts. CDR3 residues: CASSPWVSPYNEQFF. CDR3 DNA sequence: TGTGCCAGCAGCCCTTGGGTCAGTCCCTACAATGAGCAGTTCTTC. The chain couples TRBV7-3 to TRBJ2-1, with D unclear. Germline V lookup: CDR1 SGHTA, CDR2 FQGTGA. Deletions cut 5 bases from V and 2 bases from J, with 13 bases between. CDR3 length equals 15 residues.

This clonotype was recorded many times. The CDR3 bases are TGTGCCAGCAGCTTAACCGGACAGGCGGTATTGCACACTGAAGCTTTCTTT. This encodes CASSLTGQAVLHTEAFF. The chain employs TRBV7-3 and TRBJ1-1; the match to TRBD1 covers 7 bases. Germline trimming cut 0 bases from V and 3 bases from J; bases unmatched to any gene: 10. The CDR3 runs to 17 residues. Germline V gene data show CDR1 as SGHTA and CDR2 as FQGTGA. Together with reference TRBV7-3 and TRBJ1-1, the CDR3 gives the full variable domain: GAGVSQTPSNKVTEKGKYVELRCDPISGHTALYWYRQSLGQGPEFLIYFQGTGAADDSGLPNDRFFAVRPEGSVSTLKIQRTERGDSAVYLCASSLTGQAVLHTEAFFGQGTRLTVV.

As for this clonotype: This may stem from a read error, because a much larger clone lies one nucleotide away. The gene calls are TRBV7-6 and TRBJ1-5; D call uncertain. The germline V and J ends were trimmed by 1 base and 4 bases, with 8 bases remaining between them. The germline V gene encodes CDR1 SGHVS and CDR2 FNYEAQ. The CDR3 extends over 14 amino acids. CDR3 region: CASSLGEPNQPQHF. The CDR3, as DNA: TGTGCCAGCAGCTTAGGGGAACCTAATCAGCCCCAGCATTTT.

This clonotype has a handful of counts. J is TRBJ2-7 and V is TRBV20-1, with TRBD1 identical over 7 bases. Germline V CDR1 and CDR2: DFQATT, SNEGSKA (reference sequence). Losses at the gene ends were 3 bases for V and 0 bases for J; bases not matched to a gene: 2. This CDR3 has 13 amino acids. CDR3 residues: CSARTGNSYEQYV. In DNA form, the CDR3 reads TGCAGTGCTAGGACAGGGAACTCCTACGAGCAGTACGTC.

This sequence joins TRBV28 and TRBJ2-7; TRBD2 agrees at 8 bases. CDR3 length equals 15 residues. J was trimmed by 1 base and V by 3 bases; bases with no gene match: 5. The V gene's germline CDR1 is MDHEN and CDR2 SYDVKM. The CDR3 DNA reads as TGTGCCAGCAGTTTTCGGGGGGGGACATCCTACGAGCAGTACTTC. Translation gives CASSFRGGTSYEQYF.

A single count supports this clonotype. This chain links TRBV19 with TRBJ2-3; D might be TRBD1 (6 bases). This CDR3 has 15 residues. The germline CDR1 and CDR2 sequences are LNHDA and SQIVND (reference sequence). V was trimmed by 5 bases and J by 2 bases, leaving 14 bases between them. CDR3 in DNA: TGTGCCAGTAGTCTGAGGACAGTCCACACAGATACGCAGTATTTT. This encodes CASSLRTVHTDTQYF.

This clonotype was seen repeatedly, ten times or more. V and J are TRBV7-2 and TRBJ2-1; D perhaps matches TRBD1 (6 bases). The CDR3 sequence is 15 residues long. Germline V gene data show CDR1 as SGHTA and CDR2 as FQGNSA. V was shortened by 5 bases and J by 9 bases, with 20 bases between the two germline ends. In DNA, the CDR3 is TGTGCCAGCAGCGGCACAGGGAAAGGGGTGCCTGAGCAGTTCTTC. Its protein is CASSGTGKGVPEQFF.

In this sample, this clonotype turned up a few times. This chain uses TRBV20-1 with TRBJ1-5; D not certain. V was shortened by 2 bases and J by 0 bases, with 11 bases between the two germline ends. This CDR3 is 15 amino acids long. CDR1 DFQATT and CDR2 SNEGSKA come from the germline V gene (reference sequence). The CDR3 bases are TGCAGTGCTAGAATGGCGGAGGGTAGCAATCAGCCCCAGCATTTT. It is translated as CSARMAEGSNQPQHF.

This clonotype was observed at least ten times. V gene TRBV7-8 combines with J gene TRBJ2-5; D remains unclear. The CDR3 totals 14 residues. Looked up from germline, CDR1 is SGHVS and CDR2 is FQNEAQ. With 5 bases removed from V and 1 base from J, the gap between germline ends came to 11 bases. The DNA of the CDR3 is TGTGCCAGCAGCGCGGAGAGGAGCCAAGAGACCCAGTACTTC. This encodes CASSAERSQETQYF.